Presented here are 25 T cell receptor beta chains from one specimen sequenced in a study of cytomegalovirus exposure and HLA in healthy donors. This PCR relied on a set of 60 Vbeta primers and 13 Jbeta primers. Here immunoSEQ multiplex PCR was the method, and the copy in TCRdb shows in-frame clones only, minus some. The sample gives 120,000 or so clones, over 70% of which show up once; 1.2% is in the top ten. The sample consisted of PBMCs. These receptors originate from a female donor in good health and CMV-seronegative.

The chain couples TRBV2 to TRBJ2-1; 13 nucleotides align to TRBD2. V trimming: 6 bases; J trimming: 8 bases; junction bases outside the gene matches: 10. The V gene's germline CDR1 is SNHLY and CDR2 FYNNEI. The CDR3 sequence is 16 residues long. The CDR3 region is CASRRLAGGRGDEQFF. In DNA form, the CDR3 reads TGTGCCAGCAGACGACTAGCGGGGGGCCGGGGGGATGAGCAGTTCTTC.

The genes are TRBV7-9 and TRBJ1-3; D is unclear. In germline, CDR1 is SEHNR, CDR2 FQNEAQ (reference sequence). V lost 6 bases and J 8 bases, leaving 8 bases between the germline ends. The length of the CDR3 is 11 residues. As DNA, the CDR3 is TGTGCCAGCAGAACTGGTGACACCATATATTTT. Translated: CASRTGDTIYF.

The CDR3 nucleotides are TGTGCCAGCAGTGTAGTCGGGTCCTACGAGCAGTACTTC. Encoded protein: CASSVVGSYEQYF. The chain is built from TRBV6-1 and TRBJ2-7; no reliable D call. The CDR3 has 13 amino acids. Germline loops: CDR1 MNHNS, CDR2 SASEGT. Trimming shortened V by 4 bases and J by 1 base, and 8 bases separated the two germline ends.

V and J are TRBV21-1 and TRBJ1-5. TRBV21-1 is flagged as a pseudogene. CDR3 length: 19 residues. The DNA of the CDR3 is TGTGCCAGCAGCAAAGAGTATCGAGGGACTACACTAGGCAATCAGCCCCAGCATTTT. Residues: CASSKEYRGTTLGNQPQHF.

This chain connects TRBV5-1 to TRBJ2-7; D gene unclear. CDR3 length: 14 residues. The germline V and J ends were trimmed by 2 bases and 5 bases, with 14 bases remaining between them. Germline loops: CDR1 SGHRS, CDR2 YFSETQ. The CDR3 loop reads CASSFQAHSHEQYF. CDR3 nucleotides: TGCGCCAGCAGCTTCCAAGCCCATTCCCACGAGCAGTACTTC.

This clone was detected only a few times. This rearrangement joins TRBV5-8 to TRBJ2-5, with a tentative D call TRBD2 (5 bases). The J call may be in error: the DNA end matches TRBJ2-7 better. The CDR3 contains 14 residues. CDR1 is SGHTS, CDR2 YDEGEE, per germline. The CDR3 coding sequence is TGTGCCAGCAGCGCCCGGGGTGGGCACTACGAGCAGTACTTC. It specifies CASSARGGHYEQYF.

This chain connects TRBV21-1 to TRBJ1-4; TRBD1 is the table's D call and was not checked against the DNA. TRBV21-1 is a pseudogene. CDR3 size: 15 residues. CDR3 in amino acids: CASSKREDRGEKLFF. CDR3 nucleotides: TGTGCCAGCAGCAAACGGGAGGACAGGGGGGAAAAACTGTTTTTT.

This clone was counted once. This chain connects TRBV4-1 to TRBJ1-6, with no clear D. Germline V gene lookup returns CDR1 MGHRA and CDR2 YSYEKL. The CDR3 runs 14 residues. V dropped 4 bases and J dropped 7 bases, with 11 bases sitting between them. In DNA, the CDR3 is TGCGCCAGCAGCCCCGAGGGTCGGAATTCACCCCTCCACTTT. It encodes CASSPEGRNSPLHF.

The chain links TRBV28 to TRBJ2-7, with 8 bases aligning to TRBD1. V lost 6 bases and J lost 0; bases outside the gene matches: 4. From germline, CDR1 is MDHEN and CDR2 SYDVKM. The CDR3 sequence is 14 residues long. The CDR3 region is CASSPGQASYEQYF. The CDR3 region has the DNA TGTGCCAGCAGCCCGGGACAGGCCTCCTACGAGCAGTACTTC.

This chain uses TRBV30 with TRBJ2-3; maybe TRBD1 (6 bases). The CDR3 totals 16 residues. The germline V gene encodes CDR1 GTSNPN and CDR2 SVGIG (reference sequence). V was trimmed by 6 bases and J by 0 bases, leaving 19 bases between them. The CDR3 DNA reads TGTGCCTGCAGTCCCGGACCGGGACAAAGCACAGATACGCAGTATTTT. It is translated as CACSPGPGQSTDTQYF. The variable domain in full, completed from reference TRBV30 and TRBJ2-3, reads SQTIHQWPATLVQPVGSPLSLECTVEGTSNPNLYWYRQAAGRGLQLLFYSVGIGQISSEVPQNLSASRPQDRQFILSSKKLLLSDSGFYLCACSPGPGQSTDTQYFGPGTRLTVL.

This sequence joins TRBV11-2 and TRBJ2-1; 7 positions match TRBD2. The germline V gene encodes CDR1 SGHAT and CDR2 FQNNGV. Germline trimming cut 4 bases from V and 3 bases from J; bases unmatched to any gene: 6. CDR3 length: 15 amino acids. CDR3 coding DNA: TGTGCCAGCAGCTCTCGAGGACTAGTCTACAATGAGCAGTTCTTC. Encoded protein: CASSSRGLVYNEQFF.

J is TRBJ1-6 and V is TRBV7-8, with a weak D call TRBD1 (5 bases). The V gene's germline CDR1 is SGHVS and CDR2 FQNEAQ. The CDR3 is 15 residues long. V lost 5 bases to trimming and J lost 1 base, with 9 bases between them. In DNA form, the CDR3 reads TGTGCCAGCAGCGGGGGGGAATCCTATAATTCACCCCTCCACTTT. Protein: CASSGGESYNSPLHF.

The gene calls are TRBV11-2 and TRBJ1-4; 7 nucleotides line up with TRBD1. This CDR3 contains 15 residues. Germline CDR1 reads SGHAT; CDR2 reads FQNNGV. V was pared by 0 bases and J by 4 bases, with 2 bases of the junction left unmatched. CDR3 loop: CASSLEGTVNEKLFF. The CDR3 DNA reads TGTGCCAGCAGCTTAGAAGGGACAGTTAATGAAAAACTGTTTTTT.

The chain has TRBV11-3 and TRBJ2-3; 7 bases map to TRBD2. Germline CDR1 is SGHNT and CDR2 is YENEEA. V was clipped by 2 bases and J by 6 bases; unmatched bases: 11. The CDR3 sequence is 16 residues long. As DNA, the CDR3 is TGTGCCAGCAGCTTACGGGCTAGCGGAACTAAGGATACGCAGTATTTT. The encoded protein is CASSLRASGTKDTQYF.

The V and J genes are TRBV11-2 and TRBJ2-3; 7 bases are shared with TRBD1. The CDR3 is made up of 16 amino acids. Germline CDR1 reads SGHAT; CDR2 reads FQNNGV. Trimming at V came to 3 bases and at J to 1 base, leaving 7 bases not matched to a gene. The CDR3 here is CASSFSQGERTDTQYF. For the CDR3, the DNA is TGTGCCAGCAGCTTTAGTCAGGGGGAGCGCACAGATACGCAGTATTTT.

The chain recombines TRBV6-1 with TRBJ1-1, with TRBD1 as a possible D gene (5 bases). V lost 5 bases and J lost 2, with 9 bases in between. In germline, CDR1 is MNHNS, CDR2 SASEGT. This CDR3 has 13 residues. Here the CDR3 DNA reads TGTGCCAGCAGTTCAGGACACAACACTGAAGCTTTCTTT. It is translated as CASSSGHNTEAFF.

This chain uses TRBV11-2 with TRBJ2-7; 9 nucleotides match TRBD2. The CDR3 has 15 residues. CDR1 and CDR2 (germline): SGHAT, FQNNGV. V lost 8 bases to trimming and J lost 6 bases; unmatched junction nucleotides: 14. The CDR3 DNA reads as TGTGCCAGCCGCTCGAGTCGGATAGCGGGAGCCGAGCAGTACTTC. Translation: CASRSSRIAGAEQYF.

The chain is built from TRBV6-1 and TRBJ2-2; 8 nucleotides align to TRBD2. The CDR3 has 14 residues. The V segment lost 6 bases and the J segment 4 bases; nucleotides outside the gene matches: 4. Looked up from germline, CDR1 is MNHNS and CDR2 is SASEGT. CDR3 coding DNA: TGTGCCAGCAGGCCTCGGGGGGGCACCGGGGAGCTGTTTTTT. The encoded protein is CASRPRGGTGELFF.

This chain joins TRBV6-1 and TRBJ2-1; 11 bases line up with TRBD2. Trimming cost V 7 bases and J 6 bases; bases outside gene matches: 8. Germline CDR1 MNHNS, CDR2 SASEGT. The length of the CDR3 is 15 residues. CDR3 sequence: CASNQLAGVVNEQFF. CDR3 DNA: TGTGCCAGCAACCAACTAGCGGGAGTTGTCAATGAGCAGTTCTTC.

V usage is TRBV4-1 and J usage is TRBJ2-5; 9 bases fit TRBD2. This CDR3 spans 21 amino acids. Germline values: CDR1 MGHRA, CDR2 YSYEKL. V was pared by 3 bases and J by 0 bases, with 20 bases of the junction left unmatched. CDR3 amino acids: CASSQNLRGSGSGGYQETQYF. CDR3 in DNA: TGCGCCAGCAGCCAGAACTTGAGGGGTAGCGGGAGTGGGGGCTACCAAGAGACCCAGTACTTC.

This clone occurred a few times. CDR3 region: CASSTLRDTQYF. The CDR3 DNA is TGTGCCAGTAGTACCTTGAGAGATACGCAGTATTTT. The chain joins TRBV19 to TRBJ2-3; D unclear. The V gene's germline CDR1 is LNHDA and CDR2 SQIVND (reference sequence). The germline V and J ends were trimmed by 4 bases and 5 bases, with 7 bases remaining between them. The length of the CDR3 is 12 residues. Together with reference TRBV19 and TRBJ2-3, the CDR3 gives the full variable domain: DGGITQSPKYLFRKEGQNVTLSCEQNLNHDAMYWYRQDPGQGLRLIYYSQIVNDFQKGDIAEGYSVSREKKESFPLTVTSAQKNPTAFYLCASSTLRDTQYFGPGTRLTVL.

V gene TRBV6-4 combines with J gene TRBJ2-1; 7 bases match TRBD2. The J segment lost 9 bases and the V segment lost 4 bases, leaving 15 bases of the junction unmatched. Germline CDR1 reads MRHNA; CDR2 reads SNTAGT. This CDR3 contains 16 residues. CDR3: CASSALGRESVSEQFF. The CDR3 region has the DNA TGTGCCAGCAGTGCTCTCGGGCGGGAGTCGGTTAGTGAGCAGTTCTTC.

This clone was seen only a few times. The V call is TRBV7-2, the J call TRBJ2-2; 8 bases line up with TRBD2. The germline CDR1 and CDR2 sequences are SGHTA and FQGNSA. With 2 bases clipped from V and 4 bases from J, the junction kept 9 bases outside the gene matches. The CDR3 has 17 residues. Here the CDR3 reads CASSLPPGLAPTGELFF. CDR3 nucleotide sequence: TGTGCCAGCAGCTTACCCCCAGGACTAGCTCCCACCGGGGAGCTGTTTTTT.

This chain uses TRBV13 with TRBJ2-1, with D possibly TRBD1 on 5 matching bases. V gave up 4 bases and J gave up 5 bases, with 12 bases separating them. From germline, CDR1 is PRHDT and CDR2 FYEKMQ (reference sequence). This CDR3 spans 14 amino acids. CDR3: CASSWGGRDNEQFF. The CDR3 DNA is TGTGCCAGCAGCTGGGGCGGAAGGGACAATGAGCAGTTCTTC.

The J gene is TRBJ2-5, the V gene TRBV5-6, with 9 bases lining up with TRBD2. CDR1 is SGHDT and CDR2 is YYEEEE in the germline V gene. Unmatched junction bases numbered 10, after V lost 5 bases and J lost 5 bases. This CDR3 is 15 amino acids long. Here the CDR3 reads CASSWGGLAGETQYF. DNA of the CDR3: TGTGCCAGCAGTTGGGGGGGGCTAGCGGGGGAGACCCAGTACTTC.